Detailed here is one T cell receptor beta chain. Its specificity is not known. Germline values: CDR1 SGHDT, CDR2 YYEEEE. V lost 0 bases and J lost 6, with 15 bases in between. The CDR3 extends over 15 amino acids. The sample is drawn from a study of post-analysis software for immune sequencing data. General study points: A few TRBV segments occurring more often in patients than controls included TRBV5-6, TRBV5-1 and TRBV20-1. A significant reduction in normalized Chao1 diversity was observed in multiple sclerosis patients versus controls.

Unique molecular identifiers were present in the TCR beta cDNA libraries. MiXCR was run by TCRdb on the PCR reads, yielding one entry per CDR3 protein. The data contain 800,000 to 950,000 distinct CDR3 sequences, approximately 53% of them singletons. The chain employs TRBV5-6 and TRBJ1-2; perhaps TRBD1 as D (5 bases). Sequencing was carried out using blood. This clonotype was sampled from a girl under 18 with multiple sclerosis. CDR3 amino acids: CASSLDNRGAHGYTF. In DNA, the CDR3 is TGTGCCAGCAGCTTGGACAACCGAGGGGCGCATGGCTACACCTTC. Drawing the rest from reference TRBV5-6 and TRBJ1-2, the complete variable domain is DAGVTQSPTHLIKTRGQQVTLRCSPKSGHDTVSWYQQALGQGPQFIFQYYEEEERQRGNFPDRFSGHQFPNYSSELNVNALLLGDSALYLCASSLDNRGAHGYTFGSGTRLTVV.